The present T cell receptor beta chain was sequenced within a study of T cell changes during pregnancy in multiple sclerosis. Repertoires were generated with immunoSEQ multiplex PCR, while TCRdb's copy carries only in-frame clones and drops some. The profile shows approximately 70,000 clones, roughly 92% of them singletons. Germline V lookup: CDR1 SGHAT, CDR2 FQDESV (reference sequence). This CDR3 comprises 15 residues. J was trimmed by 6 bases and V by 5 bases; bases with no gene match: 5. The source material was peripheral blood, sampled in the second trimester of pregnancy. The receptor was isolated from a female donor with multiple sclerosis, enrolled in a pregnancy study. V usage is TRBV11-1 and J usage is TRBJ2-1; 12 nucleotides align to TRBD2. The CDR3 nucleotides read TGTGCCAGCAGCACTAGGACTAGCGGGGTCAATGAGCAGTTCTTC. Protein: CASSTRTSGVNEQFF.